This T cell receptor (beta chain) was identified during a study of blood T cell repertoires in COVID-19. On the study more broadly: Material from acute and convalescent COVID-19 was sourced from the United States, Italy and Spain. T cells, B-cell-depleted T cells, or PBMCs provided the cDNA or gDNA that served as material.

Original methodology: Using reference gene primer amplification, nucleated cell counts were estimated. Libraries were prepared by immunoSEQ multiplex PCR; TCRdb keeps only in-frame clonotypes and omits some of them. Clone size and V and J calls were adopted from that table, with D and trimming inferred from the DNA. The sample consists of a few hundred thousand clones, roughly 83% of them appearing once. CDR1 SNHLY and CDR2 FYNNEI come from the germline V gene. Trimming took 4 bases from V and 1 from J, leaving 7 bases between them. CDR3 length: 13 residues. Sequences were obtained from peripheral blood. V is TRBV2 and J is TRBJ1-1; D is uncertain. The TCR comes from a man of 80 years or more with acute or convalescent COVID-19. The DNA for the CDR3 is TGTGCCAGCAGTGCAAGACAGAACACTGAAGCTTTCTTT. Encoded protein: CASSARQNTEAFF.